A single sample gave rise to the 6 T cell receptor beta chains below, sequenced in a study of blood T cell repertoires in COVID-19. The data were produced by immunoSEQ multiplex PCR, yet TCRdb's version contains in-frame clones alone and is incomplete. The table records roughly 430,000 clones, approximately 86% of them present only once. Sequences were obtained from PBMCs or T cells enriched from blood (not recorded which). The receptors derive from a middle-aged woman with acute COVID-19.

The chain joins TRBV9 to TRBJ2-1, with a tentative D call TRBD2 (6 bases). The CDR3 length is 15 residues. From germline, CDR1 is SGDLS and CDR2 YYNGEE. Trimming cost V 3 bases and J 2 bases, with 12 bases left between them. The CDR3 nucleotides are TGTGCCAGCAGCGCAGCTGGGACTGCCTACAATGAGCAGTTCTTC. As protein: CASSAAGTAYNEQFF.

The V gene is TRBV30, the J gene TRBJ1-1; no firm D call. V lost 0 bases to trimming and J lost 10 bases, with 15 bases between them. CDR1 is GTSNPN and CDR2 is SVGIG in the germline V gene (reference sequence). The CDR3 consists of 13 residues. CDR3: CAWSVLGPGPAFF. The CDR3, as DNA: TGTGCCTGGAGTGTACTGGGCCCCGGCCCAGCTTTCTTT.

CDR3 amino acids: CASSLIGGANTGELFF. For the CDR3, the DNA is TGTGCCAGCAGCTTAATTGGGGGGGCGAACACCGGGGAGCTGTTTTTT. The chain has TRBV11-2 and TRBJ2-2; TRBD2 matches 7 bases. With V trimmed by 2 bases and J by 0 bases, 3 bases remained unmatched. CDR3 size: 16 residues. The V gene's germline CDR1 is SGHAT and CDR2 FQNNGV.

The V and J genes are TRBV19 and TRBJ2-3; the D gene is possibly TRBD1 (5 bases). The CDR3 spans 14 residues. V lost 4 bases to trimming and J lost 5 bases, with 13 bases between them. Germline CDR1 and CDR2: LNHDA and SQIVND (reference sequence). This CDR3 reads CASSNSGSLDTQYF. As DNA, the CDR3 is TGTGCCAGTAGTAACTCAGGGTCTTTAGATACGCAGTATTTT.

V usage is TRBV5-1 and J usage is TRBJ1-2; D ambiguous. CDR1 and CDR2 from the germline V gene are SGHRS and YFSETQ. The CDR3 totals 12 residues. Trimming cost V 3 bases and J 6 bases, with 9 bases left between them. The CDR3 spells CASSSWEDGYTF. CDR3 DNA: TGCGCCAGCAGCTCTTGGGAGGATGGCTACACCTTC.

The genes are TRBV4-1 and TRBJ1-3; weak D call: TRBD1 (6 bases). Germline loops: CDR1 MGHRA, CDR2 YSYEKL. The CDR3 consists of 16 residues. Between the trimmed V and J ends, which lost 4 bases and 0 bases, there was a span of 13 bases. CDR3 coding DNA: TGCGCCAGCAGCCCCGTCGGACAGCTCTCTGGAAACACCATATATTTT. As protein: CASSPVGQLSGNTIYF.